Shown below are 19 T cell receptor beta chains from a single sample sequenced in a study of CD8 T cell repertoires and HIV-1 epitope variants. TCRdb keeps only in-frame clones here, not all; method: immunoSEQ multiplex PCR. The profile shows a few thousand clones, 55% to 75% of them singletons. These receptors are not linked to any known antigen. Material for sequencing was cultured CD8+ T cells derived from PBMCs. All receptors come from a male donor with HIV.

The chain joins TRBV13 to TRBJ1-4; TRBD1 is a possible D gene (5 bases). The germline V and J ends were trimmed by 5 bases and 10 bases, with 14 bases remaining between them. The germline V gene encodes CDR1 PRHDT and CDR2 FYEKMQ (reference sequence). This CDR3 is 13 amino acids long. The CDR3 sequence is CASSLRGVAKLFF. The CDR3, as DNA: TGTGCCAGCAGCCTTCGAGGGGTAGCAAAACTGTTTTTT. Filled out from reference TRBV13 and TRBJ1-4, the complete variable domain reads AAGVIQSPRHLIKEKRETATLKCYPIPRHDTVYWYQQGPGQDPQFLISFYEKMQSDKGSIPDRFSAQQFSDYHSELNMSSLELGDSALYFCASSLRGVAKLFFGSGTQLSVL.

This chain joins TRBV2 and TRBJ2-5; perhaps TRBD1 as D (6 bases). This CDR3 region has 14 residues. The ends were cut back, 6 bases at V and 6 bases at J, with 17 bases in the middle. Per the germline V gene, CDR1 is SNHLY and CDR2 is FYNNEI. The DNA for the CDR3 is TGTGCCAGCAGAGGACAGTTAGGATTCCAGACCCAGTACTTC. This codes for CASRGQLGFQTQYF.

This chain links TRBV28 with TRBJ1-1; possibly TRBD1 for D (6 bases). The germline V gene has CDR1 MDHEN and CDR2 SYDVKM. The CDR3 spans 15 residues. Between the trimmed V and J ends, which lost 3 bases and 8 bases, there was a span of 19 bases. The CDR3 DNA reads TGTGCCAGCAGTTTGGGGAGTCGACCTACAGGGGAAGCTTTCTTT. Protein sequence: CASSLGSRPTGEAFF.

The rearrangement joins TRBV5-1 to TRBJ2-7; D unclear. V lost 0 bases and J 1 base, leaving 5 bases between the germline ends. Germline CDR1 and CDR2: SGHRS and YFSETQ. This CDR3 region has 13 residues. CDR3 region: CASSLENSYEQYF. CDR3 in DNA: TGCGCCAGCAGCTTGGAGAATTCCTACGAGCAGTACTTC.

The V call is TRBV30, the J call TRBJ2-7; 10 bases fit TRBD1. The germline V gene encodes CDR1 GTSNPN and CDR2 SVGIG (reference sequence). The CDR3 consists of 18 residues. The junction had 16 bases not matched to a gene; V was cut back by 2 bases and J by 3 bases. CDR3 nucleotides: TGTGCCTGGAGTAAGGGGACAGGGGAAAATTTGGTGTTCTACGAGCAGTACTTC. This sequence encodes CAWSKGTGENLVFYEQYF.

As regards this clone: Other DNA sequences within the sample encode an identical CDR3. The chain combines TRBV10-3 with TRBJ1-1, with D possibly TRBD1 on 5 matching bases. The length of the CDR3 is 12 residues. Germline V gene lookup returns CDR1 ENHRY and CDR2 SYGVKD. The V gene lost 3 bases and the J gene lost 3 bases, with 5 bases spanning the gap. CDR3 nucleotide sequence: TGTGCCATCAGTGAAGGGGACACTGAAGCTTTCTTT. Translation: CAISEGDTEAFF.

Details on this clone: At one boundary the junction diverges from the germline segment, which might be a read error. CDR3 sequence reads: CASSPLTGGEADAQYF. The CDR3 bases are TGTGCCAGCAGTCCCTTGACAGGGGGCGAAGCAGATGCGCAGTATTTT. The chain uses TRBV2 and TRBJ2-3; 10 positions match TRBD1. This CDR3 is 16 amino acids long. Germline V gives CDR1 SNHLY, CDR2 FYNNEI.

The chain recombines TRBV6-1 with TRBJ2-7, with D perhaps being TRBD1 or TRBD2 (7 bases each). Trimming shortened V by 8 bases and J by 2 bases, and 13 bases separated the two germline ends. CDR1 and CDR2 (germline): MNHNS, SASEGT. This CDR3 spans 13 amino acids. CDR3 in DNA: TGTGCCAGCGGGGGGGACAGCCCCTACGAGCAGTACTTC. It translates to CASGGDSPYEQYF.

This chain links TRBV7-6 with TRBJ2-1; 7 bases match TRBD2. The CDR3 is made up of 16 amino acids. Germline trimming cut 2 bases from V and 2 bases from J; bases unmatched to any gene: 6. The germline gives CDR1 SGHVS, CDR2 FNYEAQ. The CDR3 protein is CASSLQLASAYNEQFF. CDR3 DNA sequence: TGTGCCAGCAGCTTACAACTAGCGTCGGCCTACAATGAGCAGTTCTTC.

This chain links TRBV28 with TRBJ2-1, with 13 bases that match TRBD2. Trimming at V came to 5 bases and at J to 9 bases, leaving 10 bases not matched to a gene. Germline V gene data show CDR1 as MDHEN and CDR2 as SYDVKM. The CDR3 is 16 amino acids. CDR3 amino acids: CASSPLLAGGRFEQFF. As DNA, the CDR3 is TGTGCCAGCAGTCCGTTACTAGCGGGAGGGAGATTTGAGCAGTTCTTC.

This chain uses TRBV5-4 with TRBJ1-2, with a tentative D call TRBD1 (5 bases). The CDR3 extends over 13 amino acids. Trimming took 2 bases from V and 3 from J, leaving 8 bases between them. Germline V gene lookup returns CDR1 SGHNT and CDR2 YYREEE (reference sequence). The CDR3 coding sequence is TGTGCCAGCAGCTTTCGGGGGGACTATGGCTACACCTTC. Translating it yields CASSFRGDYGYTF.

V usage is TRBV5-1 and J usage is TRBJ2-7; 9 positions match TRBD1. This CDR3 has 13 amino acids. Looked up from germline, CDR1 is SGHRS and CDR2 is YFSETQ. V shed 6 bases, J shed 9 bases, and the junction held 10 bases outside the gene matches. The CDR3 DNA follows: TGCGCCAGCATGGAACAGGGGGCGAAGGGGCAGTACTTC. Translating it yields CASMEQGAKGQYF.

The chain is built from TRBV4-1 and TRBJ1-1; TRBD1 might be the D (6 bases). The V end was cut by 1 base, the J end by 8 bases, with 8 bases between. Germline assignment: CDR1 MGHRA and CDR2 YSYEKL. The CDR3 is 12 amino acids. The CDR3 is CASSQGTAEAFF. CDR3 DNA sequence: TGCGCCAGCAGCCAAGGGACAGCCGAAGCTTTCTTT.

The DNA for the CDR3 is TGTGCCAGCAGTTGGCCGGGACAGGGGGAAGACACCGGGGAGCTGTTTTTT. This encodes CASSWPGQGEDTGELFF. This chain links TRBV7-8 with TRBJ2-2; 11 bases fit TRBD1. CDR1 and CDR2 from the germline V gene are SGHVS and FQNEAQ. CDR3 size: 17 residues. The trim removed 6 bases at V and 3 bases at J, leaving 9 bases unmatched.

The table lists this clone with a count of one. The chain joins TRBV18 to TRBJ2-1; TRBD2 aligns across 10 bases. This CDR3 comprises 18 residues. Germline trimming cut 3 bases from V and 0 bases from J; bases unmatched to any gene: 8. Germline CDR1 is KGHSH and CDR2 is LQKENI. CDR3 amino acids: CASSPSLAGAPSYNEQFF. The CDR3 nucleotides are TGTGCCAGCTCACCTAGCCTAGCGGGAGCCCCCTCCTACAATGAGCAGTTCTTC.

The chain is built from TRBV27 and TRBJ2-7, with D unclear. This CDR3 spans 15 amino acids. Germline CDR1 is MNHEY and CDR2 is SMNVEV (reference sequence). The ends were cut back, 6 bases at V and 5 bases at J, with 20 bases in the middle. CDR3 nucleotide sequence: TGTGCCAGCAGCTTCTCCGTCTCGCTGGGAAACGAGCAGTACTTC. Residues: CASSFSVSLGNEQYF.

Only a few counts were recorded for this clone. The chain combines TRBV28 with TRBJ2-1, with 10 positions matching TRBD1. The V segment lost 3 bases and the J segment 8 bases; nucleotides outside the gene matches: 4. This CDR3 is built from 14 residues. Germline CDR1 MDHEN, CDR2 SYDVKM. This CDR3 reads CASSLGQGLDEQFF. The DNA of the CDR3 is TGTGCCAGCAGTTTGGGACAGGGGTTGGATGAGCAGTTCTTC.

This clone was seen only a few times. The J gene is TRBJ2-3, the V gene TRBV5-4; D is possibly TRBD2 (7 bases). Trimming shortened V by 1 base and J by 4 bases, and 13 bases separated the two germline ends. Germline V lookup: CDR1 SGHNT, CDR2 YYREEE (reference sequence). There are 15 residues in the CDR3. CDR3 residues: CASSLSAGAPDTQYF. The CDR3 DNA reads TGTGCCAGCAGCTTGTCGGCGGGGGCACCAGATACGCAGTATTTT.

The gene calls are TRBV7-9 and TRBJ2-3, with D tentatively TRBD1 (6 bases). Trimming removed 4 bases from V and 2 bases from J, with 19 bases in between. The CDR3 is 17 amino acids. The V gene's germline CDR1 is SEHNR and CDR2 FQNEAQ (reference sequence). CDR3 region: CASSSLTGLEITDTQYF. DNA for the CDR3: TGTGCCAGCAGCTCATTGACAGGTCTGGAGATCACAGATACGCAGTATTTT.